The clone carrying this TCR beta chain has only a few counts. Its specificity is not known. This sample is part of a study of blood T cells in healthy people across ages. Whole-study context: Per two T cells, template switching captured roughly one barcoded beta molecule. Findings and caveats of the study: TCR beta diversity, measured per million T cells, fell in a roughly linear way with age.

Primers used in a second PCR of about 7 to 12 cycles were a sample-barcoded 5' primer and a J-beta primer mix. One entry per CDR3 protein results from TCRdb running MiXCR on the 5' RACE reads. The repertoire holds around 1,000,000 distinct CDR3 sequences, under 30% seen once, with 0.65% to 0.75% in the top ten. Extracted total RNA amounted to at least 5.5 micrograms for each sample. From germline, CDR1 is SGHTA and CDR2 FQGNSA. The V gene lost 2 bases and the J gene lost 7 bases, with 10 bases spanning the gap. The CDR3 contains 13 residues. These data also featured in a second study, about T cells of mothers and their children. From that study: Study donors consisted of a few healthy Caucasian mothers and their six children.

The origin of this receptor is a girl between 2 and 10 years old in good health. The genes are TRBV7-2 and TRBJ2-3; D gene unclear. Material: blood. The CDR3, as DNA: TGTGCCAGCAGCTTAACAGACCGACATACGCAGTATTTT. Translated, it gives CASSLTDRHTQYF.